This record concerns one TCR beta chain sequence. This clonotype was recorded a few times. Its antigen specificity is not known. Per-nucleotide qualities are absent, and no much larger clonotype sits a single base away. Since whole blood was used without any cell fractionation, the repertoire reflected all peripheral T cells in unsorted form. As controls, ten healthy donors without infection were sampled, and about 40% of the ten donors were sampled a second time about three months later. For RNA extraction, an approximately 2.5 ml sample of peripheral blood was drawn into Tempus tubes. Residual genomic DNA was removed with the TURBO-DNase kit and globin mRNA was depleted with GLOBINclear. The germline V end is reduced by 5 bases and the J end by 1 base; junction bases left unmatched: 4. For CDR1 and CDR2, the germline V gene (reference sequence) lists SEHNR and FQNEAQ. The CDR3 starts with the cysteine, ends with the phenylalanine, and has 15 residues. Just CDR3 DNA is preserved here, 45 bases in frame from base 1.

This entry comes from a study of HIV-infected patients and healthy controls (dated by TCRdb to the mid-2010s). About the full investigation: The question the study tested was whether immune perturbation and reconstitution could be captured by deep TCR repertoire sequencing of small blood samples from HIV patients.

450 to 500 ng RNA was reverse transcribed with SuperScript III using primers against the alpha and beta constant regions. Separate alpha and beta chain libraries were generated by chain-specific third strand synthesis with multiplexing indices. To avoid primer bias, the protocol used one single primer pair to amplify every rearrangement within a chain, and the protocol also attached molecular barcodes to each cDNA molecule. Purified cDNA was ligated with T4 RNA Ligase 1 onto a 5' RACE adapter bearing a random hexamer and the SP2 sequencing primer site. Second strand synthesis was performed with Phusion polymerase and primed from the SP2 site, and slow temperature ramps were applied to favor optimal annealing. Joined together, two random hexamer sequences that had both been added before amplification formed the 12-nucleotide barcode of each molecule. A short first PCR added P5 and P7 adapter elements plus a second index, followed by an approximately 23-cycle amplification PCR with P5s and P7 primers. A total of 25 to 30 PCR cycles were applied to the libraries, which were quantified on a Qubit, sized on a Bioanalyzer, and diluted to 4 nM. Sequencing of the normalized libraries was done on an Illumina MiSeq using 2 x 250 paired-end kits. Reverse transcription reactions were cleaned up on MinElute columns and eluted into about 9.3 ul Tris-Cl. Adapter ligations were incubated for 23 hours at 16 degrees C and subsequently purified with AMPure XP beads at a 1:1 ratio. The study's processing was this. A modified Decombinator processed the demultiplexed FASTQ files and output V, J, insert and barcode information. Sequences that shared a barcode but differed from the dominant sequence were discarded as errors, and original cDNA molecules were estimated by counting barcodes clustered at Levenshtein distance 3. For downstream analyses, the R packages ineq, vegan, igraph and RCytoscape were used, along with IMGT nomenclature and CDR3 definitions. V gene usage was calculated across distinct sequences, with every TCR tallied a single time to avoid skew from clonal expansion. Similarity networks connected unique CDR3 amino acid sequences within a donor whenever two sequences differed by a single Levenshtein edit. Published HIV-specific CDR3s (around 100 alpha, 700 or so beta) and CMV-specific CDR3s (about 13 alpha, over 200 beta) were assembled and queried against the repertoires. Random subsampling to size-matched repertoires demonstrated that the decreased diversity in patients did not result from their lower sequence numbers. The public sequencing data were trimmed at Q25 with fastp and processed into clonotypes with MiXCR by TCRdb, which kept only in-frame beta chains. Every entry covers one CDR3 protein and lists the most common genes and DNA from its rows. TCRdb's processing, not the authors' own work, is the source of the V and J calls. The sample profile shows nearly 25,000 distinct CDR3 sequences; 8.5% to 9% of them were found once. Under 5% of the sample is in the top ten clones.

Study-wide findings and limitations: During therapy, a significant decrease in frequency was seen for HIV-associated CDR3s, whereas no significant change was found for CMV-associated CDR3s, although most of them became more frequent. HLA typing of donors was not performed in the study. Healthy controls shared more CDR3s between individuals than HIV+ patients, by Jaccard index and by count of highly shared sequences. Pairing of alpha and beta chains was not determined in the samples. Compared with controls, HIV-infected patients showed significantly different mean usage of eight alpha and eight beta V genes. MAIT cell alpha-chain CDR3s were found at high frequency in healthy controls but were severely depleted in HIV+ repertoires. Roughly threefold more distinct CDR3s and higher Shannon diversity were observed in healthy control repertoires than in untreated HIV+ repertoires. Sequencing depth was restricted by the use of whole blood, which also prevented the dynamics of distinct T-cell subpopulations from being separated. HIV-infected repertoires showed significantly elevated mean Gini indices relative to controls, which possibly reflects oligoclonality. The apparent post-therapy recovery of the Gini index in HIV-infected patients was not reproduced in size-matched repertoire data. A major limit on how widely the findings apply, in the view of the authors, was that only sixteen HIV-infected individuals were processed. Rare events from HIV-infected data received too much weight under size-matching, and comparisons were complicated by unequal numbers of distinct sequences between patients and controls. The study cohorts differed slightly in age and sex profile, but those differences did not account for the observed differences in diversity.

The source of this sequence is an adult in good health. Specimen: blood. The chain is assembled from TRBV7-9 and TRBJ2-5; the central 10 bases match TRBD1. The CDR3 protein: CASSPTGGFQETQYF. The nucleotides read TGTGCCAGCAGCCCGACAGGGGGCTTCCAAGAGACCCAGTACTTC.